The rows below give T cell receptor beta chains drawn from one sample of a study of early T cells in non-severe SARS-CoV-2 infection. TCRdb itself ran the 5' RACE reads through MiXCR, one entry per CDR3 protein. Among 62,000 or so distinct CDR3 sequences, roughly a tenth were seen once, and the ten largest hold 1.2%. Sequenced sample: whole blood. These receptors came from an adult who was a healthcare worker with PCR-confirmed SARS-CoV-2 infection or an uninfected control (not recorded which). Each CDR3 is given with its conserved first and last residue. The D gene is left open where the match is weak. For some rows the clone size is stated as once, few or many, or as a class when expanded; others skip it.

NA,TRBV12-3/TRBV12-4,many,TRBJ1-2,CASSAGIPKGYTF,TGTGCCAGCAGTGCCGGGATCCCAAAAGGCTACACCTTC
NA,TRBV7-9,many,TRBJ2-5,CASSRDSDGEETQYF,TGTGCCAGCAGCCGCGACTCAGACGGTGAAGAGACCCAGTACTTC
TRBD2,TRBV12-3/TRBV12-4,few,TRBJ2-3,CASSLAGGVTDTQYF,TGTGCCAGCAGTTTAGCGGGGGGGGTCACAGATACGCAGTATTTT
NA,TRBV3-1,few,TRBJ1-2,CASSQVQTANYGYTF,TGTGCCAGCAGCCAAGTTCAGACAGCTAACTATGGCTACACCTTC
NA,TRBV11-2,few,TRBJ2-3,CASSPEYNTDTQYF,TGTGCCAGCAGCCCAGAGTACAACACAGATACGCAGTATTTT
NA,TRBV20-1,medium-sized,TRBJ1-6,CSARDSRFNSPLHF,TGCAGTGCTAGAGATTCGAGATTTAATTCACCCCTCCACTTT
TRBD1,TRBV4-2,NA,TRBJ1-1,CASSQAAGTGRHTEAFF,TGTGCCAGCAGCCAAGCGGCCGGGACAGGGCGGCACACTGAAGCTTTCTTT
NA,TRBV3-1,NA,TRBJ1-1,CASSQMTGAYTEAFF,TGTGCCAGCAGCCAGATGACAGGAGCCTACACTGAAGCTTTCTTT
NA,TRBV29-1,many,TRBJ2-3,CSVGQGLWTDTQYF,TGCAGCGTTGGCCAGGGATTATGGACAGATACGCAGTATTTT
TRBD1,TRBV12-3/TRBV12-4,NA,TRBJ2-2,CASRSPNRDRVVSNTGELFF,TGTGCCAGCAGGAGCCCTAACCGGGACAGGGTCGTATCGAACACCGGGGAGCTGTTTTTT
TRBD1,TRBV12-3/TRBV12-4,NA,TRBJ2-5,CASKGSWDSPQETQYF,TGTGCCAGCAAGGGATCTTGGGACAGTCCTCAAGAGACCCAGTACTTC
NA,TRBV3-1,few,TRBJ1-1,CASSQDSGNTEAFF,TGTGCCAGCAGCCAAGATTCGGGGAACACTGAAGCTTTCTTT
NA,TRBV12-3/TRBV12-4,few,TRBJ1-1,CASRARDNTEAFF,TGTGCCAGCCGCGCCAGGGACAACACTGAAGCTTTCTTT
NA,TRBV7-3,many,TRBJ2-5,CASSLGHSETQYF,TGTGCCAGCAGCTTGGGCCACTCAGAGACCCAGTACTTC
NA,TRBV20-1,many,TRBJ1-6,CSARGGGYNSPLHF,TGCAGTGCTAGGGGAGGCGGGTATAATTCACCCCTCCACTTT